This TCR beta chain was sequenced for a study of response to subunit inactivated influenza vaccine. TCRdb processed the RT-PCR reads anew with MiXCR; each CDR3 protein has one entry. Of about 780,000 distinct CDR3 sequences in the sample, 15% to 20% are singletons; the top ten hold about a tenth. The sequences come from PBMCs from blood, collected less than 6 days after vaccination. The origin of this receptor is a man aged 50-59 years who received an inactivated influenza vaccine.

CDR3 DNA: TGTGCCAGCAGTTTAGAGGCAAATCGGAGAAAAAAACTGTTTTTT. Translation: CASSLEANRRKKLFF. V and J are TRBV12-3 or TRBV12-4 and TRBJ1-4; D is ambiguous. The CDR3 is 15 residues long. V dropped 1 base and J dropped 9 bases, with 15 bases sitting between them.